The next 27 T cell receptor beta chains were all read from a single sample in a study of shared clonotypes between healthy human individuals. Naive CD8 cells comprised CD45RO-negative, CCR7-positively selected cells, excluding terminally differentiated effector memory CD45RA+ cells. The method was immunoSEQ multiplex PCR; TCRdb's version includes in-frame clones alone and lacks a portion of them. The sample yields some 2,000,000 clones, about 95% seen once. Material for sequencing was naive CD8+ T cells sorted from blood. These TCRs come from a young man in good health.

The CDR3 bases are TGTGCCAGCAGCCCAGACGTAGGAAACACCATATATTTT. It encodes CASSPDVGNTIYF. The chain carries TRBV6-5 and TRBJ1-3; D call uncertain. Germline V gives CDR1 MNHEY, CDR2 SVGAGI. CDR3 length: 13 residues. Deletions cut 6 bases from V and 4 bases from J, with 10 bases between.

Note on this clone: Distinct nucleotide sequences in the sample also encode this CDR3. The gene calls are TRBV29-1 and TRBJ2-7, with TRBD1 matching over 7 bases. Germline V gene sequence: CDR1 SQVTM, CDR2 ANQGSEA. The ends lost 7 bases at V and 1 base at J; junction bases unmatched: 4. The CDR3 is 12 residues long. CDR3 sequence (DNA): TGCAGCGCCAGGGACAGTTCCTACGAGCAGTACTTC. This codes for CSARDSSYEQYF.

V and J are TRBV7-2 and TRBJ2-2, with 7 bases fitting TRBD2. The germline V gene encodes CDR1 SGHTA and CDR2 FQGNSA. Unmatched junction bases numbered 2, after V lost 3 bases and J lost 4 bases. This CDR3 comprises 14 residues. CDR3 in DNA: TGTGCCAGCAGCTTCTCTAGCGGCACCGGGGAGCTGTTTTTT. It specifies CASSFSSGTGELFF.

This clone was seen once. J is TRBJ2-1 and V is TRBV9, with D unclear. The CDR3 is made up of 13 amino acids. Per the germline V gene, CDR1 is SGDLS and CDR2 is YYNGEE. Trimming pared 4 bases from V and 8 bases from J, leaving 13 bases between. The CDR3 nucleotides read TGTGCCAGCAGCCCTAGGAGTGGGGATGAGCAGTTCTTC. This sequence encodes CASSPRSGDEQFF.

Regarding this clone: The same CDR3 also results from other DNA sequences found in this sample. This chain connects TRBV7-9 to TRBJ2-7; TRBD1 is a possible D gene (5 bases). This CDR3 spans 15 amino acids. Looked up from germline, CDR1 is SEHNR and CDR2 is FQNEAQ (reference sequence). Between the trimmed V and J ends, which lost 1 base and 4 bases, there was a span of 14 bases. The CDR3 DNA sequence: TGTGCCAGCAGCTTAGATAGGCAGGGCAATTACGAGCAGTACTTC. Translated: CASSLDRQGNYEQYF. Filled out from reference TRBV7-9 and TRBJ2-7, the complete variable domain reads DTGVSQNPRHKITKRGQNVTFRCDPISEHNRLYWYRQTLGQGPEFLTYFQNEAQLEKSRLLSDRFSAERPKGSFSTLEIQRTEQGDSAMYLCASSLDRQGNYEQYFGPGTRLTVT.

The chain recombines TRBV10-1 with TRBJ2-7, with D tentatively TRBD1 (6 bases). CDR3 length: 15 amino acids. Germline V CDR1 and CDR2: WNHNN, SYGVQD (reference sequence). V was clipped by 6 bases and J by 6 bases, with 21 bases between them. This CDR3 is CASSQADWGQGEQYF. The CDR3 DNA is TGCGCCAGCAGCCAAGCGGATTGGGGGCAAGGCGAGCAGTACTTC.

The CDR3 nucleotides read TGTGCCAGCAGCCACGCCCGGGGTATGGAATACGAGCAGTACTTC. This translates into CASSHARGMEYEQYF. This chain joins TRBV7-9 and TRBJ2-7; maybe TRBD2 (5 bases). The CDR3 loop spans 15 amino acids. The V end was cut by 5 bases, the J end by 4 bases, with 18 bases between. Germline-derived CDR1 and CDR2 are SEHNR and FQNEAQ (reference sequence).

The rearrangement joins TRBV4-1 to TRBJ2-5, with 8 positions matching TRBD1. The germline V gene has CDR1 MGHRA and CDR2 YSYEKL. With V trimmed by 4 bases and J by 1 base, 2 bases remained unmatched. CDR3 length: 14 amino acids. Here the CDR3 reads CASSLGQGQETQYF. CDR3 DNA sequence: TGCGCCAGCAGCCTCGGACAGGGCCAAGAGACCCAGTACTTC.

CDR3 nucleotide sequence: TGTGCCAGCAGCGTAGTGACAGACAACACCGGGGAGCTGTTTTTT. This gives the protein CASSVVTDNTGELFF. The J gene is TRBJ2-2, the V gene TRBV9, with D possibly matching TRBD1 (5 bases). Between the trimmed V and J ends, which lost 0 bases and 2 bases, there was a span of 8 bases. CDR3 size: 15 residues. Germline CDR1 SGDLS, CDR2 YYNGEE.

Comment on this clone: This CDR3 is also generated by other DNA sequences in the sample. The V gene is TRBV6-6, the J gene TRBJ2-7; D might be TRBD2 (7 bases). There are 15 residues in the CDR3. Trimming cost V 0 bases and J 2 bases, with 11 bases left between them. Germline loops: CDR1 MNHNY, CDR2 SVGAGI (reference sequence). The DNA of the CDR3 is TGTGCCAGCAGTTACTCTGGCGGGGGCACCTACGAGCAGTACTTC. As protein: CASSYSGGGTYEQYF.

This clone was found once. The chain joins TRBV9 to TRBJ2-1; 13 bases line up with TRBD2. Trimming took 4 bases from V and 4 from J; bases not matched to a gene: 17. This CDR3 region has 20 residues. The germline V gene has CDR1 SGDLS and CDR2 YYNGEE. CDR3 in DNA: TGTGCCAGCAGCTCCCAACCTTCGGGACTAGCGGGGTCGTATTACAATGAGCAGTTCTTC. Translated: CASSSQPSGLAGSYYNEQFF.

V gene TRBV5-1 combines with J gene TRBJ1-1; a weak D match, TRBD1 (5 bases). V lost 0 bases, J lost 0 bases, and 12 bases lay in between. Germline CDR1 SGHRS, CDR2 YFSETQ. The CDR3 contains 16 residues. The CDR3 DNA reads TGCGCCAGCAGCTTGGAGGGGCAGATAATGAACACTGAAGCTTTCTTT. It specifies CASSLEGQIMNTEAFF.

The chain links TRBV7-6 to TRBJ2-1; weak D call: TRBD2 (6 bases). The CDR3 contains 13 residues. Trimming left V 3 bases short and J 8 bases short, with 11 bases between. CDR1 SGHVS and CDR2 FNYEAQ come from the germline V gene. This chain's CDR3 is CASSLSPGDEQFF. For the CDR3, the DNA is TGTGCCAGCAGCTTGAGTCCGGGAGATGAGCAGTTCTTC.

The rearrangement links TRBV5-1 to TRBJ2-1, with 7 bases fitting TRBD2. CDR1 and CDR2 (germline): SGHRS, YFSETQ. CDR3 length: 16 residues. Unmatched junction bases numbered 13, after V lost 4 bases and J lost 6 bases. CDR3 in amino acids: CASSPRGGSASNEQFF. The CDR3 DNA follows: TGCGCCAGCAGCCCGCGAGGCGGGAGCGCGAGCAATGAGCAGTTCTTC. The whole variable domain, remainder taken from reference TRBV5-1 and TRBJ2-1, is KAGVTQTPRYLIKTRGQQVTLSCSPISGHRSVSWYQQTPGQGLQFLFEYFSETQRNKGNFPGRFSGRQFSNSRSEMNVSTLELGDSALYLCASSPRGGSASNEQFFGPGTRLTVL.

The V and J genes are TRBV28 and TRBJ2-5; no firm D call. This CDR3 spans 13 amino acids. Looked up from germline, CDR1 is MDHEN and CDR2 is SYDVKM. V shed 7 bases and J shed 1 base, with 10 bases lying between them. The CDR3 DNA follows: TGTGCCAGCACCCTGAAGGGCCAAGAGACCCAGTACTTC. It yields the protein CASTLKGQETQYF.

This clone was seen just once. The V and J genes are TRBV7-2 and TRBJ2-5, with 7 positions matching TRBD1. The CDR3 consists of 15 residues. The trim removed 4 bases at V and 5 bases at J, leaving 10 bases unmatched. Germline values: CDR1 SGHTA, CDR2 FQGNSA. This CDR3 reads CASSSEQGYGETQYF. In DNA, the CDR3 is TGTGCCAGCAGCTCAGAACAGGGGTATGGGGAGACCCAGTACTTC.

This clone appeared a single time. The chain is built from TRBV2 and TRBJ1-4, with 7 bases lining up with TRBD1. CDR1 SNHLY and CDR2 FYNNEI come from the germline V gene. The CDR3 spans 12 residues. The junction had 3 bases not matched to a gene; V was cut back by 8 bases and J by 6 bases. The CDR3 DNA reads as TGTGCCAGCGACAGGGAAGATGAAAAACTGTTTTTT. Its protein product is CASDREDEKLFF. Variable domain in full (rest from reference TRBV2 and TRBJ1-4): EPEVTQTPSHQVTQMGQEVILRCVPISNHLYFYWYRQILGQKVEFLVSFYNNEISEKSEIFDDQFSVERPDGSNFTLKIRSTKLEDSAMYFCASDREDEKLFFGSGTQLSVL.

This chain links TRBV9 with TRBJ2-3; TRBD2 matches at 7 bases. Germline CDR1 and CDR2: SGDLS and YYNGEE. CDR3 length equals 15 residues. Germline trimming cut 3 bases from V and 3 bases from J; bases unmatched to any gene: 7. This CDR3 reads CASSDPISGTDTQYF. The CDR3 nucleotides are TGTGCCAGCAGCGACCCAATTAGCGGGACAGATACGCAGTATTTT.

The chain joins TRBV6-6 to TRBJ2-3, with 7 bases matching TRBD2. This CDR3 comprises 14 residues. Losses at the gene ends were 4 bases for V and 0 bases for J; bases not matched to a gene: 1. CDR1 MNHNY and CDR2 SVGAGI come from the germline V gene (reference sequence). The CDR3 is CASSSSGSTDTQYF. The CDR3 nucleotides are TGTGCCAGCAGTTCTAGCGGAAGCACAGATACGCAGTATTTT.

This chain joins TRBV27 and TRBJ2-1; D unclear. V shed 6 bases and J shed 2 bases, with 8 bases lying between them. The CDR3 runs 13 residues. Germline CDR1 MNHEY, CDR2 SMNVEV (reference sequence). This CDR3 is CASSPSAYNEQFF. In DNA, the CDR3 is TGTGCCAGCAGCCCCAGTGCCTACAATGAGCAGTTCTTC.

The CDR3 nucleotides read TGCAGCGTTGACGGGTTAGCGGGAAGCTCCTACAATGAGCAGTTCTTC. Its protein product is CSVDGLAGSSYNEQFF. The chain uses TRBV29-1 and TRBJ2-1; TRBD2 aligns across 8 bases. Trimming took 3 bases from V and 0 from J; bases not matched to a gene: 7. Germline V gene lookup returns CDR1 SQVTM and CDR2 ANQGSEA. The length of the CDR3 is 16 residues.

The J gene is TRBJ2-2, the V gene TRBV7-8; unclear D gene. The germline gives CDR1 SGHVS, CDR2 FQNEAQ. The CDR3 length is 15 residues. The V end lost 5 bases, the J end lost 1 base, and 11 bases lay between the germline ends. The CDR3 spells CASSPEIQNTGELFF. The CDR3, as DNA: TGTGCCAGCAGCCCCGAGATCCAGAACACCGGGGAGCTGTTTTTT.

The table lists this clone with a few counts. This chain's CDR3 is CASSLAGFPYEQYF. CDR3 nucleotides: TGTGCCAGCAGCTTGGCAGGTTTCCCCTACGAGCAGTACTTC. The chain carries TRBV5-4 and TRBJ2-7; D call uncertain. The ends were cut back, 0 bases at V and 2 bases at J, with 9 bases in the middle. Germline CDR1 SGHNT, CDR2 YYREEE (reference sequence). The CDR3 sequence is 14 residues long.

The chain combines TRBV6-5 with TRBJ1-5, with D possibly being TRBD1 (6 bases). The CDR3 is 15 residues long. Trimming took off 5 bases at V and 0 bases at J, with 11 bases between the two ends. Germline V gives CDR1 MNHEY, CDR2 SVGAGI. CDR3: CASSIQGNSNQPQHF. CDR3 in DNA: TGTGCCAGCAGTATACAGGGAAATAGCAATCAGCCCCAGCATTTT.

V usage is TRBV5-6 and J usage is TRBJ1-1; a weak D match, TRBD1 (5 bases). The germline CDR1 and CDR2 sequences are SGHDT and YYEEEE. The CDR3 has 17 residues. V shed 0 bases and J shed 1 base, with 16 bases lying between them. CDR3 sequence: CASSLDGARFANTEAFF. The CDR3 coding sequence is TGTGCCAGCAGCTTGGATGGGGCGAGGTTTGCGAACACTGAAGCTTTCTTT. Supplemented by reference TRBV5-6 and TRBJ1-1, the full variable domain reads DAGVTQSPTHLIKTRGQQVTLRCSPKSGHDTVSWYQQALGQGPQFIFQYYEEEERQRGNFPDRFSGHQFPNYSSELNVNALLLGDSALYLCASSLDGARFANTEAFFGQGTRLTVV.

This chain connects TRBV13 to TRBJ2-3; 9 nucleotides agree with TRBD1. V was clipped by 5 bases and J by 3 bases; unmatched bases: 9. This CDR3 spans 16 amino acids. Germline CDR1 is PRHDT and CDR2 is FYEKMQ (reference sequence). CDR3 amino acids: CASSETGQGRTDTQYF. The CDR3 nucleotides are TGTGCCAGCAGCGAAACGGGACAGGGAAGGACAGATACGCAGTATTTT.

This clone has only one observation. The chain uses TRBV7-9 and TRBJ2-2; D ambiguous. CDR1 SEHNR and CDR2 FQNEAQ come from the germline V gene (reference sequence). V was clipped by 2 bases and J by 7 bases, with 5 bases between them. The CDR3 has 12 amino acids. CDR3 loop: CASSLTIGELFF. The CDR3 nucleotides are TGTGCCAGCAGCTTAACCATCGGGGAGCTGTTTTTT.